Listed below are T cell receptor beta chains from one sample, sequenced in a study of T cell responses to AZD1222 COVID-19 vaccine. TCRdb's table, derived via immunoSEQ multiplex PCR, lists solely in-frame clones and lacks some. The sample lists some 160,000 clones, more than 70% seen once, with more than 5% in the top ten. The sequencing used peripheral blood, collected on day 0 of AZD1222 vaccination. The receptor set was obtained from an adult in good health. The CDR3 runs from the conserved cysteine through the conserved F or W. Each record gives: clone size, J gene, D gene, V gene, CDR3 protein, CDR3 DNA. D genes are given only for firm matches. A row's size may be missing; if present it is once, few, many or a size class.

-,TRBJ2-3,-,TRBV7-2,CASSLSGGSTDTQYF,TGTGCCAGCAGCCTGTCCGGGGGAAGCACAGATACGCAGTATTTT
-,TRBJ1-1,TRBD1,TRBV19,CASSIVSQGAMRTEAFF,TGTGCCAGTAGTATAGTTTCACAGGGGGCAATGAGGACTGAAGCTTTCTTT
few,TRBJ1-4,-,TRBV5-6,CASSSAGVGEKLFF,TGTGCCAGCAGCTCGGCAGGCGTCGGAGAAAAACTGTTTTTT
-,TRBJ1-1,-,TRBV29-1,CSVEWGGSSPDNEAFF,TGCAGCGTTGAATGGGGCGGATCCTCACCGGACAATGAAGCTTTCTTT
-,TRBJ1-6,-,TRBV2,CASSQLDRLAVGNSPLHF,TGTGCCAGCTCCCAACTTGACAGGCTCGCAGTCGGTAATTCACCCCTCCACTTT
few,TRBJ2-7,-,TRBV3-1/TRBV3-2,CASSQEGQINEQYF,TGTGCCAGCAGCCAAGAGGGCCAAATAAACGAGCAGTACTTC
-,TRBJ1-1,-,TRBV6-5,CASSYVIGGTEAFF,TGTGCCAGCAGTTACGTCATCGGGGGCACTGAAGCTTTCTTT
-,TRBJ2-1,-,TRBV7-9,CASSLVYEQFF,TGTGCCAGCAGCTTAGTTTATGAGCAGTTCTTC
-,TRBJ1-3,TRBD1,TRBV27,CASSLRGTGANSGNTIYF,TGTGCCAGCAGTTTAAGGGGGACAGGAGCAAACTCTGGAAACACCATATATTTT
-,TRBJ2-2,TRBD2,TRBV6-2/TRBV6-3,CASSLGTSAPSITGELFF,TGTGCCAGCAGTTTAGGGACTAGCGCCCCGTCCATCACCGGGGAGCTGTTTTTT
-,TRBJ1-4,-,TRBV7-8,CASSSPGRKTTNEKLFF,TGTGCCAGCAGCTCTCCGGGACGGAAGACAACTAATGAAAAACTGTTTTTT
-,TRBJ1-1,-,TRBV29-1,CSVRTNTEAFF,TGCAGCGTTAGGACGAACACTGAAGCTTTCTTT
-,TRBJ1-2,-,TRBV19,CASSMRGGSYGYTF,TGTGCCAGTAGTATGCGGGGCGGGAGCTATGGCTACACCTTC
-,TRBJ1-2,-,TRBV28,CASSRSSGYTF,TGTGCCAGCAGTCGCAGTAGTGGCTACACCTTC
-,TRBJ2-5,TRBD2,TRBV6-7,CASSRPRGLATETQYF,TGTGCCAGCAGCCGACCCAGGGGACTAGCAACCGAGACCCAGTACTTC
-,TRBJ1-6,-,TRBV6-6,CASSLDRPNPSNSPLHF,TGTGCCAGCAGTCTAGACAGGCCGAACCCTTCTAATTCACCCCTCCACTTT
once,TRBJ1-1,-,TRBV6-5,CASRRGAAMNTEAFF,TGTGCCAGCAGAAGGGGGGCCGCGATGAACACTGAAGCTTTCTTT
few,TRBJ1-2,-,TRBV28,CASSLQPDGYTF,TGTGCCAGCAGCCTTCAACCAGATGGCTACACCTTC
once,TRBJ1-4,-,TRBV19,CASSSGQSFTGEKLFF,TGTGCCAGTAGTAGCGGACAGAGCTTTACGGGCGAAAAACTGTTTTTT
-,TRBJ1-2,-,TRBV30,CAWSSGQIQHYGYTF,TGTGCCTGGAGTAGTGGACAGATTCAACACTATGGCTACACCTTC
-,TRBJ1-1,-,TRBV7-6,CASSLGLTNTEAFF,TGTGCCAGCAGCTTAGGTCTTACCAACACTGAAGCTTTCTTT
-,TRBJ1-4,-,TRBV27,CASSRHPGEGTGKLFF,TGTGCCAGCAGTCGCCATCCAGGGGAGGGGACGGGAAAACTGTTTTTT
once,TRBJ2-3,TRBD2,TRBV5-5,CASSLRLAGGASTDTQYF,TGTGCCAGCAGCTTGAGGTTAGCGGGAGGCGCTAGCACAGATACGCAGTATTTT
-,TRBJ2-2,TRBD2,TRBV11-2,CASSSRVAGNTGELFF,TGTGCCAGCAGCTCACGGGTAGCGGGGAACACCGGGGAGCTGTTTTTT
-,TRBJ1-4,-,TRBV15,CATSRTVEKLFF,TGTGCCACCAGCAGAACCGTCGAAAAACTGTTTTTT
once,TRBJ1-5,-,TRBV28,CASNSGTQNQPQHF,TGTGCCAGTAACTCCGGGACACAAAATCAGCCCCAGCATTTT
once,TRBJ1-4,TRBD1,TRBV6-5,CASSFLGRGANEKLFF,TGTGCCAGCAGTTTTTTGGGCAGGGGGGCTAATGAAAAACTGTTTTTT
once,TRBJ1-2,-,TRBV28,CASSQKRDVYGYTF,TGTGCCAGCAGTCAAAAAAGGGACGTTTATGGCTACACCTTC
-,TRBJ2-1,-,TRBV6-5,CASSPKPSEQFF,TGTGCCAGCAGCCCCAAACCATCTGAGCAGTTCTTC
-,TRBJ2-7,TRBD2,TRBV5-1,CASSLTPSGGTYEQYF,TGCGCCAGCAGCTTGACGCCTTCGGGGGGGACCTACGAGCAGTACTTC
-,TRBJ1-4,-,TRBV9,CASSVGSEINEKLFF,TGTGCCAGCAGCGTGGGGTCTGAGATTAATGAAAAACTGTTTTTT
once,TRBJ2-1,TRBD2,TRBV24-1,CATSDFVGGGANEQFF,TGTGCCACCAGTGATTTCGTCGGCGGGGGGGCAAATGAGCAGTTCTTC
-,TRBJ2-4,-,TRBV28,CASSQKNIQYF,TGTGCCAGCAGTCAGAAAAACATTCAGTACTTC
many,TRBJ2-3,TRBD2,TRBV7-2,CASSLTSGDGDTQYF,TGTGCCAGCAGCCTAACCAGCGGGGACGGAGATACGCAGTATTTT
-,TRBJ2-1,-,TRBV5-1,CASSLDLYNEQFF,TGCGCCAGCAGCTTGGACTTGTACAATGAGCAGTTCTTC
-,TRBJ2-7,-,TRBV6-2/TRBV6-3,CASSQTSTIEQYF,TGTGCCAGCAGCCAAACTAGCACCATTGAGCAGTACTTC
once,TRBJ1-1,-,TRBV5-1,CASSLFGDTEAFF,TGCGCCAGCAGCTTGTTTGGGGACACTGAAGCTTTCTTT
-,TRBJ1-6,TRBD1,TRBV6-5,CASDDRASYNSPLHF,TGTGCCAGCGACGACAGGGCCTCCTATAATTCACCCCTCCACTTT
few,TRBJ2-5,TRBD2,TRBV9,CASSVVPSGRETQYF,TGTGCCAGCAGCGTAGTCCCTAGCGGAAGAGAGACCCAGTACTTC
-,TRBJ2-2,-,TRBV7-6,CASSMTGNTGELFF,TGTGCCAGCAGCATGACAGGGAACACCGGGGAGCTGTTTTTT
-,TRBJ1-2,TRBD1,TRBV19,CARQETGVYGYTF,TGTGCCAGACAGGAGACAGGGGTCTATGGCTACACCTTC
-,TRBJ2-2,-,TRBV7-2,CASSPRTTLTGELFF,TGTGCCAGCAGCCCGCGGACAACTCTCACCGGGGAGCTGTTTTTT
once,TRBJ1-4,TRBD1,TRBV5-1,CASSLAGGGNEKLFF,TGCGCCAGCAGCTTGGCAGGGGGCGGCAATGAAAAACTGTTTTTT
-,TRBJ2-3,TRBD2,TRBV30,CAWSVSSGGPSDTQYF,TGTGCCTGGAGTGTCTCGTCGGGAGGGCCGTCAGATACGCAGTATTTT
-,TRBJ1-5,-,TRBV9,CASSVAPDQPQHF,TGTGCCAGCAGCGTAGCCCCAGATCAGCCCCAGCATTTT
few,TRBJ1-3,-,TRBV28,CASLRGNTIYF,TGTGCCAGTCTAAGAGGAAACACCATATATTTT